The T cell receptor beta chain under discussion was sequenced for a study of human CD4 T cells and Enterobacteriaceae. Whole-study findings and limits: In the top 5%: 11 of 19 and about 65% of the roughly 34 cross-reactive clonotypes.

As concerns this clone: Its antigen is unidentified.

The memory gate held CD4+ cells that were not CD45RA+CCR7+CD95- naive cells, over 95% pure. Blood from healthy donors was obtained in Switzerland from donation centers. Sorted cells lacked CD8+, CD14+, CD16+, CD56+, CD19+ and CD25-bright cells. Ex vivo total memory CD4+ samples were deeply sequenced, detecting one cell in 200,000. Sequencing used immunoSEQ multiplex PCR; TCRdb keeps in-frame clones, though not all of them. The repertoire holds tens of thousands of clones, 65% to 85% seen once, with around 0.96% in the top ten. Germline lookup yields CDR1 SGHTA and CDR2 FQGNSA. Trimming removed 3 bases from V and 1 base from J, with 9 bases in between. The CDR3 has 15 amino acids.

Sequencing input: memory CD4+ T cells from blood. This sequence originates from a human donor in good health. The chain combines TRBV7-2 with TRBJ1-4; D not certain. CDR3 region: CASSLMGRTNEKLFF. CDR3 in DNA: TGTGCCAGCAGCTTGATGGGTCGAACTAATGAAAAACTGTTTTTT.